One sample yielded the 20 T cell receptor beta chains listed below, sequenced in a study of response to subunit inactivated influenza vaccine. TCRdb reanalysed the RT-PCR reads using MiXCR and keeps one entry per CDR3 protein. The table lists some 520,000 distinct CDR3 sequences, approximately 16% of them singletons, with about 3% in the top ten. Sample: CD4+ T cells sorted from PBMCs, taken less than 30 months after vaccination. The receptors stem from a man in his fifties or sixties who received an inactivated influenza vaccine.

About this clonotype: Germline is not matched at one junction end, which may reflect a read error. This chain links TRBV20-1 with TRBJ2-3; D is uncertain. The CDR3 loop spans 17 amino acids. The germline gives CDR1 DFQATT, CDR2 SNEGSKA (reference sequence). CDR3 sequence: CCAQAPYWELGTDTQYF. CDR3 coding DNA: TGCTGTGCCCAGGCTCCGTACTGGGAATTAGGCACAGATACGCAGTATTTT.

This chain connects TRBV10-3 to TRBJ2-3; D is possibly TRBD1 (6 bases). Trimming pared 10 bases from V and 3 bases from J, leaving 11 bases between. The length of the CDR3 is 12 residues. CDR1 and CDR2 (germline): ENHRY, SYGVKD. The CDR3 nucleotides read TGTGCCACAACAACAGGGACAGATACGCAGTATTTT. Amino acids: CATTTGTDTQYF.

This clonotype was found once. One end of the junction is discordant with germline, which a read error may explain. J is TRBJ2-3 and V is TRBV4-2, with TRBD2 matching over 12 bases. The CDR3 length is 16 residues. Looked up from germline, CDR1 is LGHNA and CDR2 is YNFKEQ. Here the CDR3 DNA reads TGTGCCAGCAGCCAAACTAGCGGGGGGTACACAGATACGCAATATTTT. Protein: CASSQTSGGYTDTQYF.

This clonotype was observed a handful of times. The CDR3 nucleotides are TGTGCCAGCAGACCTACTAGCGCCCCATCCAATGAGCAGTTCTTC. This sequence encodes CASRPTSAPSNEQFF. This sequence joins TRBV27 and TRBJ2-1; the match to TRBD2 covers 7 bases. Germline trimming cut 6 bases from V and 6 bases from J; bases unmatched to any gene: 11. Germline-derived CDR1 and CDR2 are MNHEY and SMNVEV (reference sequence). The CDR3 runs 15 residues.

The CDR3 region is CASSPRQPHTDTQYF. The CDR3 DNA follows: TGTGCCAGCAGCCCAAGACAGCCTCACACAGATACGCAGTATTTT. The rearrangement joins TRBV7-2 to TRBJ2-3, with D possibly TRBD1 on 5 matching bases. With 5 bases removed from V and 2 bases from J, the gap between germline ends came to 14 bases. Per germline, CDR1 SGHTA and CDR2 FQGNSA. There are 15 residues in the CDR3.

This clonotype was found a few times. V is TRBV10-3 and J is TRBJ1-6; tentatively, D is TRBD1 (5 bases). Germline CDR1 and CDR2: ENHRY and SYGVKD. Trimming left V 2 bases short and J 7 bases short, with 15 bases between. The CDR3 contains 16 residues. CDR3 sequence: CAISEPFRGRNSPLHF. CDR3 in DNA: TGTGCCATCAGTGAGCCCTTTAGGGGCCGAAATTCACCCCTCCACTTT.

The chain employs TRBV5-5 and TRBJ2-6; D ambiguous. This CDR3 comprises 15 residues. V gave up 4 bases and J gave up 0 bases, with 8 bases separating them. From germline, CDR1 is SGHKS and CDR2 YYEKEE (reference sequence). The CDR3 DNA reads TGTGCCAGCAGCACCGGGTACTCTGGGGCCAACGTCCTGACTTTC. This codes for CASSTGYSGANVLTF.

In this sample, this clonotype turned up a few times. This rearrangement joins TRBV14 to TRBJ2-7; D call uncertain. The CDR3 length is 13 residues. Germline V gene data show CDR1 as SGHDN and CDR2 as FVKESK. The germline V and J ends were trimmed by 1 base and 4 bases, with 8 bases remaining between them. The CDR3 bases are TGTGCCAGCAGCCAAGGGGTGTGGTACGAGCAGTACTTC. Translating gives CASSQGVWYEQYF.

This chain joins TRBV12-3 or TRBV12-4 and TRBJ2-2, with D uncertain. The V end lost 5 bases, the J end lost 7 bases, and 14 bases lay between the germline ends. This CDR3 has 14 amino acids. The CDR3 bases are TGTGCCAGCAGTCCCGGCTGGAAAGGCGGGGAGCTGTTTTTT. It translates to CASSPGWKGGELFF.

CDR3 in DNA: TGTGCCAGCAGCCCAGTGGACAGGGATACTGAAGCTTTCTTT. The encoded protein is CASSPVDRDTEAFF. The genes are TRBV9 and TRBJ1-1; 8 positions match TRBD1. With 4 bases clipped from V and 5 bases from J, the junction kept 7 bases outside the gene matches. The CDR3 is made up of 14 amino acids. Germline V gives CDR1 SGDLS, CDR2 YYNGEE. The variable domain in full, with the rest retrieved from reference TRBV9 and TRBJ1-1, is DSGVTQTPKHLITATGQRVTLRCSPRSGDLSVYWYQQSLDQGLQFLIQYYNGEERAKGNILERFSAQQFPDLHSELNLSSLELGDSALYFCASSPVDRDTEAFFGQGTRLTVV.

This clonotype was seen ten or more times. V gene TRBV29-1 combines with J gene TRBJ1-1, with D perhaps matching TRBD1 (5 bases). The CDR3 contains 13 residues. Germline CDR1 reads SQVTM; CDR2 reads ANQGSEA. V dropped 6 bases and J dropped 7 bases, with 18 bases sitting between them. Here the CDR3 reads CSVRPHGRGEAFF. In DNA form, the CDR3 reads TGCAGCGTCAGGCCTCACGGAAGGGGTGAAGCTTTCTTT. The whole variable domain, filled in from reference TRBV29-1 and TRBJ1-1, reads SAVISQKPSRDICQRGTSLTIQCQVDSQVTMMFWYRQQPGQSLTLIATANQGSEATYESGFVIDKFPISRPNLTFSTLTVSNMSPEDSSIYLCSVRPHGRGEAFFGQGTRLTVV.

The chain uses TRBV30 and TRBJ1-5; 8 positions agree with TRBD1. With the DNA end fitting TRBJ2-3 better, the J assignment may be wrong. The CDR3 is 15 residues long. Germline V gene data show CDR1 as GTSNPN and CDR2 as SVGIG (reference sequence). In DNA form, the CDR3 reads TGTGCCTGGAGCAACGCAGGGGGCCACAATCAGCCCCAGTATTTT. Protein: CAWSNAGGHNQPQYF.

This clonotype was seen a handful of times. The chain recombines TRBV3-1 with TRBJ1-2; D perhaps matches TRBD1 (5 bases). Germline CDR1 reads LGHDT; CDR2 reads YNNKEL (reference sequence). V gave up 2 bases and J gave up 6 bases, with 16 bases separating them. This CDR3 is built from 15 residues. For the CDR3, the DNA is TGTGCCAGCAGCCAACCCGGCAGGGCTGGTCATGGCTACACCTTC. This translates into CASSQPGRAGHGYTF.

This clonotype was seen repeatedly, ten times or more. The V call is TRBV4-2, the J call TRBJ1-1; D unresolved. Trimming stripped 0 bases from V and 0 bases from J, with 5 bases between. Germline lookup yields CDR1 LGHNA and CDR2 YNFKEQ. The CDR3 extends over 14 amino acids. CDR3 DNA: TGTGCCAGCAGCCAAGAGGCGGTGAACACTGAAGCTTTCTTT. Its translation is CASSQEAVNTEAFF.

The chain joins TRBV20-1 to TRBJ2-3; TRBD1 matches at 11 bases. This CDR3 has 14 amino acids. Looked up from germline, CDR1 is DFQATT and CDR2 is SNEGSKA (reference sequence). Trimming removed 6 bases from V and 3 bases from J; junction bases left unmatched: 5. The CDR3 region is CSADGTGGTDTQYF. CDR3 coding DNA: TGCAGTGCGGACGGGACAGGGGGAACAGATACGCAGTATTTT.

The rearrangement uses TRBV12-3 or TRBV12-4 and TRBJ2-7; D is unresolved. Trimming took off 4 bases at V and 2 bases at J, with 15 bases between the two ends. The CDR3 is 15 amino acids. This CDR3 is CASSSQARAPYEQYF. DNA for the CDR3: TGTGCCAGCAGTTCCCAGGCTCGGGCTCCCTACGAGCAGTACTTC.

This clonotype was observed a handful of times. The gene calls are TRBV11-3 and TRBJ1-4, with a possible D match to TRBD1 (5 bases). From germline, CDR1 is SGHNT and CDR2 YENEEA. V lost 4 bases to trimming and J lost 3 bases, with 12 bases between them. This CDR3 has 15 residues. CDR3 nucleotides: TGTGCCAGCAGCTCTGGACACTCCTCTAATGAAAAACTGTTTTTT. Translated, it gives CASSSGHSSNEKLFF.

The chain combines TRBV6-2 or TRBV6-3 with TRBJ1-2, with a tentative D call TRBD1 (5 bases). The V end was cut by 6 bases, the J end by 0 bases, with 14 bases between. The CDR3 has 15 amino acids. From germline, CDR1 is MNHEY and CDR2 SVGEGT. This CDR3 reads CASSPRGRPNYGYTF. The CDR3 DNA reads TGTGCCAGCAGCCCCCGGGGCAGACCTAACTATGGCTACACCTTC.

The genes are TRBV7-2 and TRBJ2-5, with D hard to call. V gave up 5 bases and J gave up 4 bases, with 14 bases separating them. This CDR3 is built from 14 residues. CDR1 and CDR2 from the germline V gene are SGHTA and FQGNSA. This chain's CDR3 is CASSGRKTIETQYF. In DNA form, the CDR3 reads TGTGCCAGCAGCGGCAGGAAAACGATAGAGACCCAGTACTTC.

This clonotype was seen a handful of times. J is TRBJ2-4 and V is TRBV6-5, with D maybe TRBD1 (6 bases). The CDR3 runs to 16 residues. The germline V gene has CDR1 MNHEY and CDR2 SVGAGI. Trimming pared 4 bases from V and 0 bases from J, leaving 13 bases between. CDR3 loop: CASSSGQSLAKNIQYF. CDR3 nucleotides: TGTGCCAGCAGTTCCGGACAGAGCTTAGCCAAAAACATTCAGTACTTC.